A single sample gave rise to the 20 T cell receptor beta chains below, sequenced in a study of T cell repertoires in cytomegalovirus infection. Their antigens remain unidentified. TCRdb analysed the reads with MiXCR anew, one entry per CDR3 protein. The sample shows 650,000 to 900,000 distinct CDR3 sequences, about 27% of them seen only once. Sequenced material: cultured CD8+ T cells from PBMCs, taken from culture after CMV antigen stimulation. The receptor source for this set is a human donor in good health (CMV status not recorded). Some clones in this sample may be carry-over from other donors' samples.

The rearrangement uses TRBV5-6 and TRBJ2-2; the D gene is possibly TRBD1 (6 bases). Germline-derived CDR1 and CDR2 are SGHDT and YYEEEE. This CDR3 is built from 14 residues. Between the trimmed V and J ends, which lost 2 bases and 5 bases, there was a span of 10 bases. The CDR3 region has the DNA TGTGCCAGCAGCTTCTTCACAGGGACCGGGGAGCTGTTTTTT. Translating it yields CASSFFTGTGELFF.

The chain carries TRBV3-1 and TRBJ1-2; 8 bases map to TRBD1. CDR3 size: 15 residues. Germline V CDR1 and CDR2: LGHDT, YNNKEL (reference sequence). Trimming at V came to 4 bases and at J to 6 bases, leaving 10 bases not matched to a gene. The CDR3 nucleotides are TGTGCCAGCAGCCTCACACAGGGGGGGAACGATGGCTACACCTTC. It codes for CASSLTQGGNDGYTF.

This chain connects TRBV29-1 to TRBJ2-6; D ambiguous. CDR3 length: 16 residues. Germline CDR1 and CDR2: SQVTM and ANQGSEA. V dropped 4 bases and J dropped 2 bases, with 15 bases sitting between them. CDR3 sequence: CSVGPEALAGANVLTF. CDR3 in DNA: TGCAGCGTTGGCCCAGAAGCCTTGGCTGGGGCCAACGTCCTGACTTTC. Full variable domain (remainder filled in from reference TRBV29-1 and TRBJ2-6): SAVISQKPSRDICQRGTSLTIQCQVDSQVTMMFWYRQQPGQSLTLIATANQGSEATYESGFVIDKFPISRPNLTFSTLTVSNMSPEDSSIYLCSVGPEALAGANVLTFGAGSRLTVL.

Concerning this clonotype: The junction shows a germline mismatch at one end, possibly a read error. The chain carries TRBV7-7 and TRBJ2-7; unclear D gene. Germline CDR1 and CDR2: SSHAT and FNYEAQ (reference sequence). This CDR3 has 14 residues. The CDR3 spells CASSLGPGVYEQYF. The CDR3 nucleotides are TGTGCTAGCAGTCTTGGGCCAGGAGTCTACGAGCAGTACTTC.

As DNA, the CDR3 is TGTGCCAGCAGCTTGGCTTTAGGGCGGCAGCTGGACTCCTATAATTCACCCCTCCACTTT. It codes for CASSLALGRQLDSYNSPLHF. The chain joins TRBV5-4 to TRBJ1-6; no clear D gene. Germline-derived CDR1 and CDR2 are SGHNT and YYREEE (reference sequence). This CDR3 has 20 amino acids. Trimming stripped 0 bases from V and 0 bases from J, with 19 bases between.

Only a few counts were recorded for this clonotype. This rearrangement joins TRBV6-2 or TRBV6-3 to TRBJ2-1; D perhaps matches TRBD2 (7 bases). The V and J ends lost 6 bases and 8 bases respectively, with 17 bases between them. The CDR3 totals 14 residues. Germline CDR1 MNHEY, CDR2 SVGEGT. The CDR3 spells CASSPWGGADEQFF. The CDR3 region has the DNA TGTGCCAGCAGCCCGTGGGGGGGGGCGGATGAGCAGTTCTTC.

This clonotype came up many times. The chain carries TRBV7-8 and TRBJ2-1; 15 bases are a match to TRBD2. The CDR3 has 19 amino acids. Per germline, CDR1 SGHVS and CDR2 FQNEAQ. The V gene end was trimmed by 0 bases and the J gene end by 8 bases; junction bases not matched to a gene: 11. The CDR3 protein is CASSLALRTSGGARYEQFF. The CDR3 nucleotides are TGTGCCAGCAGCTTAGCGCTTCGGACTAGCGGGGGGGCCAGGTATGAGCAGTTCTTC. Based on the CDR3 plus reference TRBV7-8 and TRBJ2-1, the full variable domain is GAGVSQSPRYKVAKRGQDVALRCDPISGHVSLFWYQQALGQGPEFLTYFQNEAQLDKSGLPSDRFFAERPEGSVSTLKIQRTQQEDSAVYLCASSLALRTSGGARYEQFFGPGTRLTVL.

This clonotype came up a few times. The CDR3 DNA reads TGTGCTAGTGGTTTAGAAACCGGGGAGCTGTTTTTT. It translates to CASGLETGELFF. This chain links TRBV12-5 with TRBJ2-2; no definite D call. This CDR3 contains 12 residues. Per the germline V gene, CDR1 is LGHNT and CDR2 is FRNRAP. Trimming removed 3 bases from V and 5 bases from J, with 4 bases in between.

The chain combines TRBV19 with TRBJ1-2; possible D gene TRBD1, 5 bases. V was clipped by 4 bases and J by 4 bases, with 10 bases between them. Germline CDR1 LNHDA, CDR2 SQIVND (reference sequence). The CDR3 length is 13 residues. CDR3 sequence (DNA): TGTGCCAGTAGTAACGGGACTGTCTATGGCTACACCTTC. The encoded protein is CASSNGTVYGYTF.

The rearrangement joins TRBV6-4 to TRBJ2-3; 10 nucleotides match TRBD2. The CDR3 has 15 amino acids. V dropped 3 bases and J dropped 4; count of bases not matched to a gene: 4. Germline loops: CDR1 MRHNA, CDR2 SNTAGT. The CDR3 sequence: CASSESGGASDTQYF. CDR3 in DNA: TGTGCCAGCAGTGAAAGCGGGGGGGCATCAGATACGCAGTATTTT.

This clonotype was detected only a few times. The CDR3 loop reads CASSETHSPLHF. The CDR3 region has the DNA TGTGCCAGCAGTGAGACCCATTCACCCCTCCACTTT. V and J are TRBV2 and TRBJ1-6; no reliable D call. The CDR3 is made up of 12 amino acids. Germline CDR1 is SNHLY and CDR2 is FYNNEI. V lost 3 bases to trimming and J lost 8 bases, with 5 bases between them.

This clonotype was seen only a few times. This chain joins TRBV12-3 or TRBV12-4 and TRBJ2-3; D perhaps matches TRBD1 (8 bases). V was clipped by 6 bases and J by 2 bases, with 33 bases between them. CDR3 length: 21 residues. CDR3 in amino acids: CASRPPIGQGRRGGSTDTQYF. Here the CDR3 DNA reads TGTGCCAGCAGGCCCCCAATCGGACAGGGTCGGCGGGGAGGGTCCACAGATACGCAGTATTTT.

This clonotype was seen a few times. V usage is TRBV15 and J usage is TRBJ1-2, with a tentative D call TRBD1 (6 bases). Germline V CDR1 and CDR2: LNHNV, YYDKDF (reference sequence). The CDR3 extends over 13 amino acids. V dropped 5 bases and J dropped 9 bases, with 16 bases sitting between them. Written as DNA, the CDR3 is TGTGCCACCAGCCCAAATTCCAGGGGTAGCTACACCTTC. Its protein product is CATSPNSRGSYTF.

In this sample, this clonotype turned up a few times. The rearrangement uses TRBV12-3 or TRBV12-4 and TRBJ2-3; 11 bases fit TRBD2. The CDR3 totals 15 residues. Losses at the gene ends were 4 bases for V and 2 bases for J; bases not matched to a gene: 2. The CDR3 DNA reads TGTGCCAGCAGTTATAGCGGGGGGGTCACAGATACGCAGTATTTT. This sequence encodes CASSYSGGVTDTQYF.

The chain couples TRBV10-3 to TRBJ2-7; no clear D gene. The CDR3 is 14 amino acids. Germline V lookup: CDR1 ENHRY, CDR2 SYGVKD. Trimming shortened V by 8 bases and J by 4 bases, and 18 bases separated the two germline ends. CDR3 protein: CAIAEGFRQYEQYF. CDR3 nucleotides: TGTGCCATCGCCGAAGGATTTCGCCAATACGAGCAGTACTTC.

The rearrangement links TRBV6-1 to TRBJ1-2; no definite D call. V shed 3 bases and J shed 5 bases, with 19 bases lying between them. The CDR3 is 16 residues long. CDR1 is MNHNS, CDR2 SASEGT, per germline. The CDR3 loop is CASSESTTLLKYGYTF. In nucleotides, the CDR3 is TGTGCCAGCAGTGAGTCCACAACGCTGTTAAAGTATGGCTACACCTTC.

This clonotype occurred a few times. This rearrangement joins TRBV27 to TRBJ1-4; 7 bases match TRBD1. Germline-derived CDR1 and CDR2 are MNHEY and SMNVEV (reference sequence). J gave up 6 bases and V 6 bases, and 7 bases lay outside the gene matches. The CDR3 is 14 residues long. The CDR3 reads CASSSGGRDEKLFF. DNA for the CDR3: TGTGCCAGCAGCTCAGGGGGTCGGGATGAAAAACTGTTTTTT.

The chain employs TRBV19 and TRBJ2-1; perhaps TRBD1 as D (6 bases). V dropped 1 base and J dropped 1 base, with 8 bases sitting between them. Germline V gene sequence: CDR1 LNHDA, CDR2 SQIVND (reference sequence). This CDR3 has 15 residues. The CDR3 sequence is CASSIGRGSYNEQFF. CDR3 in DNA: TGTGCCAGTAGTATAGGCAGGGGATCCTACAATGAGCAGTTCTTC.

V is TRBV15 and J is TRBJ1-6; D not certain. The germline V gene has CDR1 LNHNV and CDR2 YYDKDF (reference sequence). Trimming pared 0 bases from V and 0 bases from J, leaving 6 bases between. The CDR3 covers 16 residues. The CDR3 reads CATSRERSSYNSPLHF. The CDR3 DNA is TGTGCCACCAGCAGAGAAAGGAGCTCCTATAATTCACCCCTCCACTTT.

This clonotype has just a few counts. V usage is TRBV28 and J usage is TRBJ2-5; 7 nucleotides match TRBD1. Germline loops: CDR1 MDHEN, CDR2 SYDVKM. The CDR3 sequence is 15 residues long. J was trimmed by 5 bases and V by 3 bases; bases with no gene match: 9. In DNA, the CDR3 is TGTGCCAGCAGTTTGGCAGGGGGTGTGAGGGAGACCCAGTACTTC. Protein sequence: CASSLAGGVRETQYF.